A single sample gave rise to the 23 T cell receptor beta chains below, sequenced in a study of cytomegalovirus exposure and HLA in healthy donors. PCR was performed using 60 Vbeta and 13 Jbeta primers. Sequenced by immunoSEQ multiplex PCR; TCRdb stores in-frame clones only, minus some. This sample carries over 100,000 clones, roughly three quarters of them seen once, and the ten largest clones take more than 1.1%. Sequencing was carried out using PBMCs. The receptors were gathered from a woman aged 40 to 50 in good health and CMV-seronegative.

The chain recombines TRBV4-1 with TRBJ1-5, with D uncertain. The CDR3 is made up of 16 amino acids. Between the trimmed V and J ends, which lost 0 bases and 0 bases, there was a span of 9 bases. CDR1 MGHRA and CDR2 YSYEKL come from the germline V gene. The CDR3 region has the DNA TGCGCCAGCAGCCAAGAATCCCAGTATAGCAATCAGCCCCAGCATTTT. Its protein product is CASSQESQYSNQPQHF.

The rearrangement links TRBV28 to TRBJ1-2, with 8 bases fitting TRBD1. This CDR3 spans 12 amino acids. From germline, CDR1 is MDHEN and CDR2 SYDVKM. V lost 10 bases and J lost 2; bases outside the gene matches: 3. The CDR3: CATGQGNYGYTF. In DNA, the CDR3 is TGTGCCACCGGACAGGGAAACTATGGCTACACCTTC.

This clone was recorded once. The J gene is TRBJ1-2, the V gene TRBV7-9; TRBD1 agrees at 11 bases. The germline V gene has CDR1 SEHNR and CDR2 FQNEAQ (reference sequence). The CDR3 covers 14 residues. The J segment lost 6 bases and the V segment lost 5 bases, leaving 5 bases of the junction unmatched. CDR3 protein: CASSLGTGGNGYTF. The CDR3 nucleotides read TGTGCCAGCAGCCTCGGGACAGGGGGAAATGGCTACACCTTC.

In its sample, this clone was seen once. V usage is TRBV9 and J usage is TRBJ2-3; 8 bases agree with TRBD2. The germline V gene has CDR1 SGDLS and CDR2 YYNGEE. The V gene end was trimmed by 4 bases and the J gene end by 0 bases; junction bases not matched to a gene: 10. CDR3 length: 17 amino acids. For the CDR3, the DNA is TGTGCCAGCAGCCCCGCCCCCAGCGGGGGTAGCACAGATACGCAGTATTTT. Its protein is CASSPAPSGGSTDTQYF.

This clone has only one observation. V is TRBV27 and J is TRBJ2-5; D might be TRBD1 (6 bases). Germline CDR1 is MNHEY and CDR2 is SMNVEV (reference sequence). The CDR3 is 15 amino acids. Trimming cost V 3 bases and J 3 bases, with 14 bases left between them. The CDR3 is CASSFSRGKEETQYF. The CDR3 region has the DNA TGTGCCAGCAGTTTTTCTAGGGGGAAGGAAGAGACCCAGTACTTC.

The V call is TRBV9, the J call TRBJ1-3; D uncertain. With 0 bases removed from V and 0 bases from J, the gap between germline ends came to 7 bases. The CDR3 runs to 15 residues. CDR1 and CDR2 (germline): SGDLS, YYNGEE. Here the CDR3 reads CASSVDGVSGNTIYF. Here the CDR3 DNA reads TGTGCCAGCAGCGTAGACGGAGTCTCTGGAAACACCATATATTTT.

This clone has a single count. This sequence joins TRBV7-9 and TRBJ2-3, with 7 positions matching TRBD2. V shed 2 bases, J shed 6 bases, and the junction held 8 bases outside the gene matches. This CDR3 has 15 amino acids. Per germline, CDR1 SEHNR and CDR2 FQNEAQ (reference sequence). The CDR3 here is CASSLLSPAGDTQYF. CDR3 in DNA: TGTGCCAGCAGCTTACTGAGCCCAGCGGGGGATACGCAGTATTTT.

V and J are TRBV2 and TRBJ1-1, with D possibly matching TRBD1 (5 bases). The CDR3 covers 15 residues. The germline V gene encodes CDR1 SNHLY and CDR2 FYNNEI. Trimming removed 4 bases at V and 2 bases at J, with 14 bases between. DNA of the CDR3: TGTGCCAGCAGTGTGGTCCTGACAGTTAACACTGAAGCTTTCTTT. It codes for CASSVVLTVNTEAFF.

The CDR3 region is CASILQETQYF. CDR3 in DNA: TGTGCCAGCATCCTACAAGAGACCCAGTACTTC. This chain uses TRBV6-1 with TRBJ2-5; D unclear. The ends were cut back, 7 bases at V and 2 bases at J, with 5 bases in the middle. The germline gives CDR1 MNHNS, CDR2 SASEGT. There are 11 residues in the CDR3.

The rearrangement joins TRBV5-1 to TRBJ1-6; 10 bases map to TRBD1. The CDR3 length is 16 residues. Germline loops: CDR1 SGHRS, CDR2 YFSETQ. J gave up 8 bases and V 4 bases, and 9 bases lay outside the gene matches. This CDR3 reads CASSSGQGGWDSPLHF. For the CDR3, the DNA is TGCGCCAGCAGCAGTGGACAGGGGGGTTGGGATTCACCCCTCCACTTT.

CDR3 in amino acids: CASSLGLRRESYEQYF. The CDR3 coding sequence is TGTGCCAGCAGCTTGGGTCTCCGGCGGGAATCCTACGAGCAGTACTTC. This sequence joins TRBV5-4 and TRBJ2-7; a possible D gene is TRBD2 (6 bases). Germline CDR1 reads SGHNT; CDR2 reads YYREEE (reference sequence). This CDR3 comprises 16 residues. V lost 0 bases and J lost 1, with 14 bases in between. The whole variable domain, remainder taken from reference TRBV5-4 and TRBJ2-7, is ETGVTQSPTHLIKTRGQQVTLRCSSQSGHNTVSWYQQALGQGPQFIFQYYREEENGRGNFPPRFSGLQFPNYSSELNVNALELDDSALYLCASSLGLRRESYEQYFGPGTRLTVT.

V gene TRBV4-2 combines with J gene TRBJ1-2; no clear D gene. The CDR3 contains 14 residues. V was pared by 0 bases and J by 1 base, with 6 bases between. Germline V gene data show CDR1 as LGHNA and CDR2 as YNFKEQ. CDR3: CASSQDNSNYGYTF. CDR3 coding DNA: TGTGCCAGCAGCCAAGATAACAGTAACTATGGCTACACCTTC.

The gene calls are TRBV5-1 and TRBJ1-1; D is undetermined. CDR1 SGHRS and CDR2 YFSETQ come from the germline V gene. Trimming cost V 0 bases and J 1 base, with 10 bases left between them. There are 15 residues in the CDR3. The CDR3 region has the DNA TGCGCCAGCAGCTTGGCCGACAAAAGGAACACTGAAGCTTTCTTT. It encodes CASSLADKRNTEAFF.

The chain couples TRBV28 to TRBJ1-4, with 7 nucleotides matching TRBD1. The germline V gene has CDR1 MDHEN and CDR2 SYDVKM. Germline trimming cut 2 bases from V and 8 bases from J; bases unmatched to any gene: 8. This CDR3 has 15 amino acids. The CDR3 sequence: CASSLKTGISEKLFF. CDR3 DNA: TGTGCCAGCAGTTTAAAGACAGGGATCAGCGAAAAACTGTTTTTT. Complete variable domain (other parts from reference TRBV28 and TRBJ1-4): DVKVTQSSRYLVKRTGEKVFLECVQDMDHENMFWYRQDPGLGLRLIYFSYDVKMKEKGDIPEGYSVSREKKERFSLILESASTNQTSMYLCASSLKTGISEKLFFGSGTQLSVL.

This sequence joins TRBV7-9 and TRBJ2-3, with D hard to call. Between the trimmed V and J ends, which lost 2 bases and 1 base, there was a span of 10 bases. Germline CDR1 reads SEHNR; CDR2 reads FQNEAQ (reference sequence). The CDR3 contains 15 residues. CDR3 amino acids: CASSLWLPGTDTQYF. The CDR3 DNA reads as TGTGCCAGCAGCTTATGGCTTCCAGGCACAGATACGCAGTATTTT.

The V gene is TRBV7-9, the J gene TRBJ1-5; TRBD1 agrees at 7 bases. Germline CDR1 reads SEHNR; CDR2 reads FQNEAQ (reference sequence). This CDR3 region has 16 residues. The ends lost 5 bases at V and 6 bases at J; junction bases unmatched: 13. CDR3 loop: CASSRGAGGVSQPQHF. CDR3 bases: TGTGCCAGCAGCCGAGGCGCAGGGGGAGTTAGTCAGCCCCAGCATTTT.

The V gene is TRBV6-6, the J gene TRBJ1-3; D not resolved. Trimming cost V 5 bases and J 0 bases, with 11 bases left between them. The germline V gene encodes CDR1 MNHNY and CDR2 SVGAGI (reference sequence). The CDR3 has 15 residues. CDR3 residues: CASSPPGSSGNTIYF. The CDR3 DNA follows: TGTGCCAGCAGTCCCCCCGGGTCCTCTGGAAACACCATATATTTT.

V is TRBV28 and J is TRBJ1-2; TRBD1 matches 11 bases. The CDR3 contains 17 residues. Germline V gene data show CDR1 as MDHEN and CDR2 as SYDVKM. With 2 bases clipped from V and 5 bases from J, the junction kept 10 bases outside the gene matches. The CDR3 DNA reads TGTGCCAGCAGTTTACTTTCCGGGACAGGGGGTCTTTATGGCTACACCTTC. Translation gives CASSLLSGTGGLYGYTF.

The genes are TRBV11-2 and TRBJ1-2, with 9 bases that match TRBD1. The V gene's germline CDR1 is SGHAT and CDR2 FQNNGV. V gave up 1 base and J gave up 8 bases; unmatched junction bases: 8. This CDR3 region has 15 residues. CDR3 nucleotide sequence: TGTGCCAGCAGCTTAGTGGGACAGGGTTCGGGCGGCTACACCTTC. As protein: CASSLVGQGSGGYTF.

V usage is TRBV9 and J usage is TRBJ2-1; the match to TRBD2 covers 10 bases. The CDR3 has 19 residues. Per germline, CDR1 SGDLS and CDR2 YYNGEE. The V gene end was trimmed by 4 bases and the J gene end by 4 bases; junction bases not matched to a gene: 17. CDR3 protein: CASSTPTANVAGGYNEQFF. CDR3 nucleotide sequence: TGTGCCAGCAGCACTCCGACAGCGAATGTAGCGGGGGGATACAATGAGCAGTTCTTC. Together with reference TRBV9 and TRBJ2-1, the CDR3 gives the full variable domain: DSGVTQTPKHLITATGQRVTLRCSPRSGDLSVYWYQQSLDQGLQFLIQYYNGEERAKGNILERFSAQQFPDLHSELNLSSLELGDSALYFCASSTPTANVAGGYNEQFFGPGTRLTVL.

This CDR3 reads CASSEGQGNEYEQYF. CDR3 bases: TGTGCCAGCAGCGAAGGGCAGGGGAACGAATACGAGCAGTACTTC. The chain uses TRBV7-9 and TRBJ2-7, with D possibly being TRBD1 (6 bases). The ends were cut back, 5 bases at V and 4 bases at J, with 18 bases in the middle. Germline values: CDR1 SEHNR, CDR2 FQNEAQ (reference sequence). The CDR3 spans 15 residues.

This chain links TRBV5-1 with TRBJ2-7; D is perhaps TRBD2 (7 bases). CDR1 and CDR2 from the germline V gene are SGHRS and YFSETQ. CDR3 length: 14 residues. Trimming stripped 2 bases from V and 3 bases from J, with 12 bases between. This CDR3 reads CASSLTGRGYEQYF. The DNA for the CDR3 is TGCGCCAGCAGCTTAACAGGGAGGGGCTACGAGCAGTACTTC.

The chain is built from TRBV6-5 and TRBJ1-2; D is undetermined. The CDR3 consists of 14 residues. CDR1 and CDR2 from the germline V gene are MNHEY and SVGAGI. V gave up 2 bases and J gave up 7 bases, with 14 bases separating them. CDR3 amino acids: CASSYASTRGGYTF. CDR3 sequence (DNA): TGTGCCAGCAGTTACGCCAGCACTCGGGGTGGCTACACCTTC.